These 10 T cell receptor beta chains were all obtained from the same sample, sequenced in a study of blood T cell repertoires in COVID-19. Assay used: immunoSEQ multiplex PCR; TCRdb lists only in-frame clones, some missing. The sample lists 140,000 to 150,000 clones; approximately 89% were seen once. Sequencing used peripheral blood. All receptors derive from a human donor in a cohort sampled during active COVID-19.

This chain joins TRBV4-1 and TRBJ1-2, with 7 bases aligning to TRBD1. CDR1 and CDR2 from the germline V gene are MGHRA and YSYEKL. The CDR3 sequence is 16 residues long. Trimming removed 0 bases from V and 4 bases from J; junction bases left unmatched: 8. The CDR3 reads CASSQEGTAKSYGYTF. DNA for the CDR3: TGCGCCAGCAGCCAAGAAGGGACAGCGAAATCCTATGGCTACACCTTC.

The gene calls are TRBV13 and TRBJ1-2; D may be TRBD1 (5 bases). Germline V gene lookup returns CDR1 PRHDT and CDR2 FYEKMQ (reference sequence). This CDR3 has 15 amino acids. With 4 bases removed from V and 4 bases from J, the gap between germline ends came to 16 bases. The CDR3 region has the DNA TGTGCCAGCAGCTCTTGGACCGACAGAAGCTATGGCTACACCTTC. Translation: CASSSWTDRSYGYTF.

The chain uses TRBV7-2 and TRBJ1-5; D is possibly TRBD1 (5 bases). The CDR3 sequence is 13 residues long. Germline CDR1 SGHTA, CDR2 FQGNSA. Trimming shortened V by 1 base and J by 9 bases, and 10 bases separated the two germline ends. DNA of the CDR3: TGTGCCAGCAGCTTAGGGGGGGTACGGCCCCAGCATTTT. It encodes CASSLGGVRPQHF.

V gene TRBV10-3 combines with J gene TRBJ1-1; D ambiguous. V shed 8 bases and J shed 3 bases, with 7 bases lying between them. The CDR3 has 11 residues. Germline values: CDR1 ENHRY, CDR2 SYGVKD. In DNA, the CDR3 is TGTGCCATCGCCGAGTACACTGAAGCTTTCTTT. This gives the protein CAIAEYTEAFF.

The gene calls are TRBV4-1 and TRBJ1-3; D gene uncertain. The V gene's germline CDR1 is MGHRA and CDR2 YSYEKL. The CDR3 consists of 15 residues. V was trimmed by 0 bases and J by 3 bases, leaving 9 bases between them. CDR3 sequence: CASSQDPGFGNTIYF. The CDR3 DNA sequence: TGCGCCAGCAGCCAAGATCCGGGGTTTGGAAACACCATATATTTT.

The J gene is TRBJ1-5, the V gene TRBV15; D possibly corresponds to TRBD1 (5 bases). The CDR3 totals 15 residues. Germline CDR1 and CDR2: LNHNV and YYDKDF (reference sequence). V lost 1 base and J 3 bases, leaving 10 bases between the germline ends. CDR3 loop: CATSRAAGPNQPQHF. In DNA form, the CDR3 reads TGTGCCACCAGCAGAGCTGCAGGGCCCAATCAGCCCCAGCATTTT. The full variable domain, with the rest looked up from reference TRBV15 and TRBJ1-5, is DAMVIQNPRYQVTQFGKPVTLSCSQTLNHNVMYWYQQKSSQAPKLLFHYYDKDFNNEADTPDNFQSRRPNTSFCFLDIRSPGLGDTAMYLCATSRAAGPNQPQHFGDGTRLSIL.

The V gene is TRBV4-1, the J gene TRBJ1-1; 8 bases fit TRBD1. Per the germline V gene, CDR1 is MGHRA and CDR2 is YSYEKL. This CDR3 region has 17 residues. With V trimmed by 7 bases and J by 1 base, 14 bases remained unmatched. CDR3 amino acids: CASTTGGYRAGNTEAFF. Written as DNA, the CDR3 is TGCGCCAGCACAACAGGGGGTTACAGGGCTGGGAACACTGAAGCTTTCTTT.

This clone has a single count. V is TRBV6-6 and J is TRBJ2-3; 7 bases match TRBD1. V dropped 2 bases and J dropped 4; count of bases not matched to a gene: 9. Germline CDR1 MNHNY, CDR2 SVGAGI (reference sequence). This CDR3 spans 16 amino acids. DNA of the CDR3: TGTGCCAGCAGTTACGGCCCCAGGGGGTGGTCAGATACGCAGTATTTT. As protein: CASSYGPRGWSDTQYF.

J is TRBJ2-1 and V is TRBV9; TRBD1 matches at 8 bases. Germline V gene lookup returns CDR1 SGDLS and CDR2 YYNGEE. The CDR3 consists of 14 residues. Trimming removed 0 bases from V and 4 bases from J; junction bases left unmatched: 0. The CDR3 is CASSVGQGYNEQFF. The DNA for the CDR3 is TGTGCCAGCAGCGTAGGACAGGGGTACAATGAGCAGTTCTTC.

The gene calls are TRBV7-9 and TRBJ2-7, with D possibly TRBD1 on 6 matching bases. CDR1 and CDR2 from the germline V gene are SEHNR and FQNEAQ (reference sequence). The CDR3 runs 14 residues. Trimming cost V 6 bases and J 0 bases, with 12 bases left between them. CDR3 sequence (DNA): TGTGCCAGCAGAGGACAGACGAACTCCTACGAGCAGTACTTC. It encodes CASRGQTNSYEQYF.